A selection of T cell receptor beta chains follows, all from one sample in a study of OX40 agonist ivuxolimab in advanced cancers. The data were produced by immunoSEQ multiplex PCR, yet TCRdb's version contains in-frame clones alone and is incomplete. The sample has some 50,000 clones, about 94% seen once. The sequenced sample was CD4+ or CD8+ T cells sorted from blood, obtained in a trial of the OX40 agonist ivuxolimab. These TCRs come from an adult with an advanced solid tumor such as melanoma, head and neck, liver or kidney cancer. Each CDR3 is given with its conserved first and last residue. Each record gives: clone size, CDR3 length, J gene, D gene, V gene, CDR3 protein, CDR3 DNA. A D gene is named only where the DNA matches it firmly. Size values are once, few and many counts, or a class for expanded clones, and some rows have none.

clone size: .
CDR3 length: 19
J gene: TRBJ1-5
D gene: .
V gene: TRBV15
CDR3 protein: CATSRDVWELAYSNQPQHF
CDR3 DNA: TGTGCCACCAGCAGAGATGTTTGGGAACTAGCGTATAGCAATCAGCCCCAGCATTTT

clone size: .
CDR3 length: 18
J gene: TRBJ2-5
D gene: TRBD2
V gene: TRBV19
CDR3 protein: CASSSGLAGGPGQETQYF
CDR3 DNA: TGTGCCAGTAGTTCGGGACTAGCGGGAGGGCCGGGGCAAGAGACCCAGTACTTC

clone size: .
CDR3 length: 11
J gene: TRBJ2-3
D gene: .
V gene: TRBV7-6
CDR3 protein: CASRGGEAQYF
CDR3 DNA: TGTGCCAGCAGGGGTGGGGAGGCGCAGTATTTT

clone size: .
CDR3 length: 18
J gene: TRBJ1-1
D gene: .
V gene: TRBV6-1
CDR3 protein: CASSEALWGGRADTEAFF
CDR3 DNA: TGTGCCAGCAGTGAAGCCTTGTGGGGGGGCAGGGCGGACACTGAAGCTTTCTTT

clone size: .
CDR3 length: 15
J gene: TRBJ2-1
D gene: TRBD1
V gene: TRBV7-9
CDR3 protein: CASSLRDSSYNEQFF
CDR3 DNA: TGTGCCAGCAGCTTAAGGGACAGCTCCTACAATGAGCAGTTCTTC

clone size: few
CDR3 length: 15
J gene: TRBJ2-3
D gene: .
V gene: TRBV6-4
CDR3 protein: CASSEGQGSTDTQYF
CDR3 DNA: TGTGCCAGCAGTGAGGGGCAGGGAAGCACAGATACGCAGTATTTT

clone size: .
CDR3 length: 17
J gene: TRBJ2-1
D gene: .
V gene: TRBV13
CDR3 protein: CASSSLSGADSYNEQFF
CDR3 DNA: TGTGCCAGCAGCTCCTTAAGCGGAGCCGACTCCTACAATGAGCAGTTCTTC

clone size: .
CDR3 length: 11
J gene: TRBJ2-7
D gene: .
V gene: TRBV14
CDR3 protein: CASSQSYEQYF
CDR3 DNA: TGTGCCAGCAGCCAATCCTACGAGCAGTACTTC

clone size: .
CDR3 length: 14
J gene: TRBJ1-1
D gene: TRBD1
V gene: TRBV10-2
CDR3 protein: CASKTGQGGAEAFF
CDR3 DNA: TGCGCCAGCAAAACCGGACAGGGTGGGGCTGAAGCTTTCTTT

clone size: .
CDR3 length: 14
J gene: TRBJ2-2
D gene: .
V gene: TRBV19
CDR3 protein: CASVDKLNTGELFF
CDR3 DNA: TGTGCCAGTGTGGACAAGCTCAACACCGGGGAGCTGTTTTTT

clone size: .
CDR3 length: 12
J gene: TRBJ2-1
D gene: .
V gene: TRBV7-3
CDR3 protein: CASGGSLNEQFF
CDR3 DNA: TGTGCCAGCGGTGGTAGCCTCAATGAGCAGTTCTTC

clone size: .
CDR3 length: 12
J gene: TRBJ2-3
D gene: .
V gene: TRBV7-6
CDR3 protein: CASSLVADTQYF
CDR3 DNA: TGTGCCAGCAGCTTAGTTGCAGATACGCAGTATTTT

clone size: once
CDR3 length: 21
J gene: TRBJ2-1
D gene: TRBD2
V gene: TRBV4-1
CDR3 protein: CASSQALAGITSGSGVDEQFF
CDR3 DNA: TGCGCCAGCAGCCAGGCACTGGCGGGGATTACTAGCGGGTCCGGGGTTGATGAGCAGTTCTTC

clone size: .
CDR3 length: 18
J gene: TRBJ2-1
D gene: TRBD2
V gene: TRBV9
CDR3 protein: CASSKPGTSGRAYNEQFF
CDR3 DNA: TGTGCCAGCAGCAAGCCCGGGACTAGCGGGAGGGCCTACAATGAGCAGTTCTTC

clone size: .
CDR3 length: 13
J gene: TRBJ2-7
D gene: .
V gene: TRBV7-7
CDR3 protein: CASSLATDYEQYF
CDR3 DNA: TGTGCTAGCAGCTTAGCTACCGACTACGAGCAGTACTTC

clone size: .
CDR3 length: 17
J gene: TRBJ2-5
D gene: TRBD1
V gene: TRBV28
CDR3 protein: CASGWSPRTGGRETQYF
CDR3 DNA: TGTGCCAGCGGGTGGTCCCCCAGGACAGGGGGCCGAGAGACCCAGTACTTC

clone size: .
CDR3 length: 17
J gene: TRBJ2-1
D gene: TRBD2
V gene: TRBV2
CDR3 protein: CASSEWVLAGGGNEQFF
CDR3 DNA: TGTGCCAGCAGTGAATGGGTACTAGCGGGAGGTGGGAATGAGCAGTTCTTC

clone size: .
CDR3 length: 11
J gene: TRBJ2-1
D gene: .
V gene: TRBV9
CDR3 protein: CASSPDNEQFF
CDR3 DNA: TGTGCCAGCAGTCCTGACAATGAGCAGTTCTTC

clone size: .
CDR3 length: 13
J gene: TRBJ1-2
D gene: .
V gene: TRBV19
CDR3 protein: CASRSAELYGYTF
CDR3 DNA: TGTGCCAGTAGGTCTGCAGAGCTTTATGGCTACACCTTC

clone size: once
CDR3 length: 15
J gene: TRBJ1-1
D gene: .
V gene: TRBV7-9
CDR3 protein: CASSFWTAMNTEAFF
CDR3 DNA: TGTGCCAGCAGCTTCTGGACGGCAATGAACACTGAAGCTTTCTTT

clone size: .
CDR3 length: 15
J gene: TRBJ2-5
D gene: .
V gene: TRBV7-9
CDR3 protein: CASTPDGYGQETQYF
CDR3 DNA: TGTGCCAGCACCCCCGACGGGTACGGACAAGAGACCCAGTACTTC

clone size: .
CDR3 length: 15
J gene: TRBJ2-7
D gene: .
V gene: TRBV18
CDR3 protein: CASSPVGGAGHEQYF
CDR3 DNA: TGTGCCAGCTCACCAGTAGGGGGGGCAGGCCACGAGCAGTACTTC

clone size: .
CDR3 length: 15
J gene: TRBJ2-1
D gene: TRBD2
V gene: TRBV28
CDR3 protein: CASNIVASGTDEQFF
CDR3 DNA: TGTGCCAGCAATATTGTGGCTAGCGGGACGGATGAGCAGTTCTTC

clone size: .
CDR3 length: 15
J gene: TRBJ2-7
D gene: .
V gene: TRBV4-3
CDR3 protein: CASSQVEDSSYEQYF
CDR3 DNA: TGCGCCAGCAGCCAAGTCGAGGACAGCTCCTACGAGCAGTACTTC

clone size: .
CDR3 length: 13
J gene: TRBJ2-1
D gene: .
V gene: TRBV4-1
CDR3 protein: CASSQPKGQEQFF
CDR3 DNA: TGCGCCAGCAGCCAGCCAAAAGGTCAAGAGCAGTTCTTC

clone size: .
CDR3 length: 11
J gene: TRBJ2-2
D gene: .
V gene: TRBV2
CDR3 protein: CASSLTGELFF
CDR3 DNA: TGTGCCAGCAGCCTCACCGGGGAGCTGTTTTTT

clone size: .
CDR3 length: 13
J gene: TRBJ2-7
D gene: .
V gene: TRBV2
CDR3 protein: CAGTRDTYYEQYF
CDR3 DNA: TGTGCCGGGACCCGGGACACCTACTACGAGCAGTACTTC